A selection of T cell receptor beta chains follows, all from one sample in a study of blood T cell repertoires in COVID-19. Measured with immunoSEQ multiplex PCR; TCRdb has only the in-frame clones, and not every one. The sample lists about 380,000 clones, more than 70% occurring once. The sample taken for sequencing was PBMCs or T cells enriched from blood (not recorded which). All receptors derive from a woman under 30 who had recovered from COVID-19. Both conserved end residues are part of each CDR3. Fields, in order: clone size, V gene, D gene, J gene, CDR3 protein, CDR3 DNA. D genes are given only for firm matches. Rows may omit the clone size; those that give it use once, few, many or a size class.

.	TRBV7-9	TRBD1	TRBJ1-1	CASSRDRGPEAFF	TGTGCCAGCAGCCGGGACAGGGGGCCTGAAGCTTTCTTT
.	TRBV7-9	.	TRBJ2-2	CASSPRADGAGELFF	TGTGCCAGCAGCCCCCGGGCCGACGGGGCCGGGGAGCTGTTTTTT
.	TRBV19	.	TRBJ1-1	CASSMWYSNTEAFF	TGTGCCAGTAGTATGTGGTACAGCAACACTGAAGCTTTCTTT
.	TRBV5-1	TRBD1	TRBJ1-4	CASSLRDRGINEKLFF	TGCGCCAGCAGCTTACGGGACAGGGGAATTAATGAAAAACTGTTTTTT
.	TRBV6-4	TRBD2	TRBJ2-1	CASSDVSGDYNEQFF	TGTGCCAGCAGTGACGTTAGCGGGGACTACAATGAGCAGTTCTTC
.	TRBV7-3	.	TRBJ1-5	CASSLTPDQPQHF	TGTGCCAGCAGCTTAACCCCCGATCAGCCCCAGCATTTT
.	TRBV9	.	TRBJ2-7	CASSVIGAGEQYF	TGTGCCAGCAGCGTTATAGGGGCAGGAGAGCAGTACTTC
.	TRBV6-5	TRBD1	TRBJ2-7	CASSYSGQGAYEQYF	TGTGCCAGCAGTTACTCGGGACAGGGGGCCTACGAGCAGTACTTC
.	TRBV6-5	.	TRBJ1-1	CASSWGGGTEAFF	TGTGCCAGCAGTTGGGGGGGCGGCACTGAAGCTTTCTTT
.	TRBV6-1	.	TRBJ2-7	CASSEPPTGGLYEQYF	TGTGCCAGCAGTGAACCACCGACAGGTGGACTCTACGAGCAGTACTTC
once	TRBV29-1	.	TRBJ1-1	CSVGQSNTEAFF	TGCAGCGTTGGACAGTCGAACACTGAAGCTTTCTTT
.	TRBV6-5	TRBD1	TRBJ1-2	CASSPGTANYGYTF	TGTGCCAGCAGCCCCGGGACAGCTAACTATGGCTACACCTTC
.	TRBV5-1	TRBD2	TRBJ2-3	CASSFDDWERGATDTQYF	TGCGCCAGCAGCTTCGACGATTGGGAGCGGGGGGCCACAGATACGCAGTATTTT
.	TRBV5-6	TRBD1	TRBJ1-2	CASSSLQGPTRYTF	TGTGCCAGCAGCTCGTTACAGGGGCCTACTCGCTACACCTTC
.	TRBV7-2	.	TRBJ1-5	CASSLYPPEYYSNQPQHF	TGTGCCAGCAGCTTATACCCCCCGGAGTACTACAGCAATCAGCCCCAGCATTTT
once	TRBV9	TRBD2	TRBJ2-5	CASSVVGLAGDLQYF	TGTGCCAGCAGCGTAGTCGGACTAGCGGGGGATCTCCAGTACTTC
.	TRBV7-3	.	TRBJ2-2	CASSSGAGRTGELFF	TGTGCCAGCAGCTCCGGGGCCGGGAGAACCGGGGAGCTGTTTTTT